This TCR beta chain was retrieved from a study of blood T cell repertoires in COVID-19. The wider study: PBMCs, B-cell-depleted T cells, or T cells were the source of the cDNA or gDNA that made up the material.

Participants had their cohort set by participant-reported clinical history. This CDR3 spans 18 amino acids. The V and J ends lost 0 bases and 7 bases respectively, with 24 bases between them. The germline CDR1 and CDR2 sequences are LGHDT and YNNKEL (reference sequence). Authors' methods: Reference gene primers were amplified, and this amplification served to estimate nucleated cell counts. The table came from immunoSEQ multiplex PCR; TCRdb's copy has only in-frame clones and leaves some out. V and J calls and clone size come straight from that table; D and trimming were deduced from the DNA. The profile shows over 55,000 clones, 80% to 90% of them singletons.

The sequence was obtained from a woman aged 40 to 50 with acute COVID-19. Sequenced input: PBMCs or T cells enriched from blood (not recorded which). The V and J genes are TRBV3-1 (or the pseudogene TRBV3-2) and TRBJ1-2; a possible D gene is TRBD1 (6 bases). The DNA for the CDR3 is TGTGCCAGCAGCCAAGATCCCTCACGTTGGTTGGGGGCGCGTGGCTACACCTTC. It codes for CASSQDPSRWLGARGYTF.